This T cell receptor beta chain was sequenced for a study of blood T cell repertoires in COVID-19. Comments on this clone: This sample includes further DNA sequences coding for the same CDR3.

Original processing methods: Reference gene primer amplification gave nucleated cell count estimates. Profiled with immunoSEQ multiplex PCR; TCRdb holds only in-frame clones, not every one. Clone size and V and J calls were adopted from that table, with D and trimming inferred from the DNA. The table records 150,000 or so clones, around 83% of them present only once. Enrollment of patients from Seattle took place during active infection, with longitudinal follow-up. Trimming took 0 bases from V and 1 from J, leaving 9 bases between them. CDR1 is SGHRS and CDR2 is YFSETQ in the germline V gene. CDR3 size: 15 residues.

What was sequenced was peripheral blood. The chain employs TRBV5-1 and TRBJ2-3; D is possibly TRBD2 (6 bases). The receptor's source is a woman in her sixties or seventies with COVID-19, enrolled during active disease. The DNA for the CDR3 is TGCGCCAGCAGCTTGGCGGGAGCGGGCACAGATACGCAGTATTTT. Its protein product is CASSLAGAGTDTQYF. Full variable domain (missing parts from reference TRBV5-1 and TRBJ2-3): KAGVTQTPRYLIKTRGQQVTLSCSPISGHRSVSWYQQTPGQGLQFLFEYFSETQRNKGNFPGRFSGRQFSNSRSEMNVSTLELGDSALYLCASSLAGAGTDTQYFGPGTRLTVL.